The TCR beta chain described here comes from a study of CD8 T cells in Susac syndrome. Looking at the study overall: Treatment at blood withdrawal was none, corticosteroids, or intravenous immunoglobulin alone in Susac syndrome patients.

After extraction with the RNeasy kit, roughly 0.45 to 1 ug of the RNA was reverse transcribed using random hexamers. TCRdb independently ran MiXCR on the immunoSEQ multiplex PCR reads; one entry per CDR3 protein. Among about 240,000 distinct CDR3 sequences listed, about 95% were seen once. Trimming took off 3 bases at V and 6 bases at J, with 14 bases between the two ends. CDR3 length: 13 residues. CDR1 and CDR2 (germline): GTSNPN, SVGIG (reference sequence). Sequencing was done on a sample of CD4+ T cells from PBMCs. The chain has TRBV30 and TRBJ1-1, with no clear D. This TCR was sampled from a human donor with Susac syndrome. CDR3 nucleotide sequence: TGTGCCTGGAGCTTTGGGCAAGTCGCTGAAGCTTTCTTT. Amino acids: CAWSFGQVAEAFF. The full variable domain, completed using reference TRBV30 and TRBJ1-1, is SQTIHQWPATLVQPVGSPLSLECTVEGTSNPNLYWYRQAAGRGLQLLFYSVGIGQISSEVPQNLSASRPQDRQFILSSKKLLLSDSGFYLCAWSFGQVAEAFFGQGTRLTVV.